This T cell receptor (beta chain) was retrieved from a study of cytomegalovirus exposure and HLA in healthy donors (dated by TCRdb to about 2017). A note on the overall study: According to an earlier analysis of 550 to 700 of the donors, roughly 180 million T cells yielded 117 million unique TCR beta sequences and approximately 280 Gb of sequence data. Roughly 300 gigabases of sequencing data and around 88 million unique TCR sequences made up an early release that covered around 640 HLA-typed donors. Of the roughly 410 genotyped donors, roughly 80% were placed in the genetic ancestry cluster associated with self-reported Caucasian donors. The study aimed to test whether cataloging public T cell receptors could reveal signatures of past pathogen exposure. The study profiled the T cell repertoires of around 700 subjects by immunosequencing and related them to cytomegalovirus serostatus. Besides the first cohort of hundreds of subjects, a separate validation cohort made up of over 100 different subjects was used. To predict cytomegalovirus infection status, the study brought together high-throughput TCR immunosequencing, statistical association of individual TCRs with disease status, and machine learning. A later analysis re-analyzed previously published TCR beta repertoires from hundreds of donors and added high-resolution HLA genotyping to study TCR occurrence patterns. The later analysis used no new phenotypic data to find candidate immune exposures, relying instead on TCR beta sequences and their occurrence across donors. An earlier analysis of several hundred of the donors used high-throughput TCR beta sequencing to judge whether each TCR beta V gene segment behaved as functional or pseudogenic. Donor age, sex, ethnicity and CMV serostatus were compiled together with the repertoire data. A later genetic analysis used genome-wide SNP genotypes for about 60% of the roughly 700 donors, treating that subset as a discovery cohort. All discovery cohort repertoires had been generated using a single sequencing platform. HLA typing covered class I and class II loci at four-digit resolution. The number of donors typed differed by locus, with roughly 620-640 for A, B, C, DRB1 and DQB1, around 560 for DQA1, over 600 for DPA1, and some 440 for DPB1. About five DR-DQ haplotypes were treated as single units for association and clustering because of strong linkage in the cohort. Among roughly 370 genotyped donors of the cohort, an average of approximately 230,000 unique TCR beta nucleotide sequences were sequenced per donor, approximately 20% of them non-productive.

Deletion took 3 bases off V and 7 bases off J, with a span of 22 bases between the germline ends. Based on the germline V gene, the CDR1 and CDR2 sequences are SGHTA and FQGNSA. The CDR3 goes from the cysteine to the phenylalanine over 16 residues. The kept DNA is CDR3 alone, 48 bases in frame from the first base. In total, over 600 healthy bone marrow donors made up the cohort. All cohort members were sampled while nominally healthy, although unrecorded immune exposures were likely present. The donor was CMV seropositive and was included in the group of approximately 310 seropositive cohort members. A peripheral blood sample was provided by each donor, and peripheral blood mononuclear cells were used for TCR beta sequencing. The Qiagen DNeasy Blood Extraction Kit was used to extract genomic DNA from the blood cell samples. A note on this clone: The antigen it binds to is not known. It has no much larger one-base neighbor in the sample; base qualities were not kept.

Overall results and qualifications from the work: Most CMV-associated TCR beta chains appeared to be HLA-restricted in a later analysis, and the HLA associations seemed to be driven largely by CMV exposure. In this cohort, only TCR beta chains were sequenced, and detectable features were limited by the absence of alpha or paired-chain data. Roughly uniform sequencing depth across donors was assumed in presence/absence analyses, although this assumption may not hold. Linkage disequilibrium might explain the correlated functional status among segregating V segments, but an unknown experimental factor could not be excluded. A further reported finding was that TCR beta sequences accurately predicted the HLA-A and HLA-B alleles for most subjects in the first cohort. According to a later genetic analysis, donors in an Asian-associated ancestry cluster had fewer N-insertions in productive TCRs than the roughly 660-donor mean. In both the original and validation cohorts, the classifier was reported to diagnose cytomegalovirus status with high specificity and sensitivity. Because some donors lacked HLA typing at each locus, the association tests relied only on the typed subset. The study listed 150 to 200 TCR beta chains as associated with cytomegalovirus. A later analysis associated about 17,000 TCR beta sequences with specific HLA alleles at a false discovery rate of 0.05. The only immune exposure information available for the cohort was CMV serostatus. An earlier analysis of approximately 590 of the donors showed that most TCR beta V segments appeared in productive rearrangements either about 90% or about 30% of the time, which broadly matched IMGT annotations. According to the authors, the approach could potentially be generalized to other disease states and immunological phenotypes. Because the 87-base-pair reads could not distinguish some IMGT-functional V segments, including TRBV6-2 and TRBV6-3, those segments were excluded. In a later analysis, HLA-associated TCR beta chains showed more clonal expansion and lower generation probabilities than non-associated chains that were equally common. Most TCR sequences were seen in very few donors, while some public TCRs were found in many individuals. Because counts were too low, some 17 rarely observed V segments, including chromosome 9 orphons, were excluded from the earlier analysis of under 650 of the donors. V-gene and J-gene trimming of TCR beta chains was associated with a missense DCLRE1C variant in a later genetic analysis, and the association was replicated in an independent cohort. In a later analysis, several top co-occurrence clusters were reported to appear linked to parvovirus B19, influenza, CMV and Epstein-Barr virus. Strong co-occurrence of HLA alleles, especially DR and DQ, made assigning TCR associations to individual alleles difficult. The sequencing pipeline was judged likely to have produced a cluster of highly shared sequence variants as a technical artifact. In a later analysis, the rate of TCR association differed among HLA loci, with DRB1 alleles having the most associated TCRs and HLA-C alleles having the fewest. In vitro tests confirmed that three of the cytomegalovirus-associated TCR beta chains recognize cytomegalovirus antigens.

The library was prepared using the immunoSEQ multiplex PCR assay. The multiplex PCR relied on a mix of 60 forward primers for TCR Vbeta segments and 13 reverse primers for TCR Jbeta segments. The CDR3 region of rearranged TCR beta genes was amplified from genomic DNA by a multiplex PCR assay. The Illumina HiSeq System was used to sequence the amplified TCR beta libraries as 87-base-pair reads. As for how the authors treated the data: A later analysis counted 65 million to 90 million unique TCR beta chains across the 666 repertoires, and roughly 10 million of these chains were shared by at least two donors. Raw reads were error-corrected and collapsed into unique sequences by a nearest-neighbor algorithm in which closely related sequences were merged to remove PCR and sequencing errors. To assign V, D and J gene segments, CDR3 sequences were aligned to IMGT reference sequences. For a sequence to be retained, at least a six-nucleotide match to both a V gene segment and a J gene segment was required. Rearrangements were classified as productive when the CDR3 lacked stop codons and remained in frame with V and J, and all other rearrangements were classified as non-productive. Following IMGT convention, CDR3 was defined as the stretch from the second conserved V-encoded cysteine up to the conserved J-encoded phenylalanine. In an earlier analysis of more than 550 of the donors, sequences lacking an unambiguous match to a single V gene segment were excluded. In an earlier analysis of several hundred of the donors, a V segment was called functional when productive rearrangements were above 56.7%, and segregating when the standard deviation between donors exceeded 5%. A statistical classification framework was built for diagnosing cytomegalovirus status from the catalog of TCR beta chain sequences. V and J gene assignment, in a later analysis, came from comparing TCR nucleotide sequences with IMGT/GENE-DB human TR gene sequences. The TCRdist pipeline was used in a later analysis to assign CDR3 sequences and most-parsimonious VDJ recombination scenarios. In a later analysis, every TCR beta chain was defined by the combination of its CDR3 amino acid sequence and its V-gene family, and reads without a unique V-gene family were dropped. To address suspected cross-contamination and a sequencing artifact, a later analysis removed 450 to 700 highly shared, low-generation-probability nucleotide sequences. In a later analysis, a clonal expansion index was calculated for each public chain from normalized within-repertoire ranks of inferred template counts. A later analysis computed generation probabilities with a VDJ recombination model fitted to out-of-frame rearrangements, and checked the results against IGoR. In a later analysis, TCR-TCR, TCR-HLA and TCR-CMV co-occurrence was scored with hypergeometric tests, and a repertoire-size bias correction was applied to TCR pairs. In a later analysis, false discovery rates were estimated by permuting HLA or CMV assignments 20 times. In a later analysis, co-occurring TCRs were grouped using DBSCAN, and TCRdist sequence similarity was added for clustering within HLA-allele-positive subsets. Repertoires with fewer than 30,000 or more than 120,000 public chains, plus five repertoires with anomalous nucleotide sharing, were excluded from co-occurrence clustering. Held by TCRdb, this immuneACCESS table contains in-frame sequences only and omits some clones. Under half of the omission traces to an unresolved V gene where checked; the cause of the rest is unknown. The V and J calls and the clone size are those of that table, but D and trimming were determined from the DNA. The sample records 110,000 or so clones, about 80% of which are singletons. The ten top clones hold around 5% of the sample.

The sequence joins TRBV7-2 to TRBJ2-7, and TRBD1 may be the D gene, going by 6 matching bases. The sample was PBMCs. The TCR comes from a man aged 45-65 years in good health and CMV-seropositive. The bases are TGTGCCAGCAGCTTTAACCCTGGGGGCAGGGCAGGGGAGCAGTACTTC. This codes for CASSFNPGGRAGEQYF.